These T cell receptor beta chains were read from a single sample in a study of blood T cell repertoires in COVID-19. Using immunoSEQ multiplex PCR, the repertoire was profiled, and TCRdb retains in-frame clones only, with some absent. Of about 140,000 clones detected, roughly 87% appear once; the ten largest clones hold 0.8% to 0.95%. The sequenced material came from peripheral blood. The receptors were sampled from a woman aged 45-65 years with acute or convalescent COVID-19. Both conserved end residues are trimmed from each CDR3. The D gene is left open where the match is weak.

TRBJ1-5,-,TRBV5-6,ASSSSGGYQPQH
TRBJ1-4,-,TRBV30,AWSVKRGGEKLF
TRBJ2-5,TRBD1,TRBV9,ASSVTGAQETQY
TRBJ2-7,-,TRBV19,ASSMQTRQAQY
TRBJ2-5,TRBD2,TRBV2,ASNAGGPRETQY
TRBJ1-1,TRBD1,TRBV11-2,ASSLEQGRNEAF
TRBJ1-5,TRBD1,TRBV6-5,ASSRTGGKPQH
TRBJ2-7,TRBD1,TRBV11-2,ASSLGGTGTSEQY
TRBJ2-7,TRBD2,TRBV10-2,ASRGGSYEQY
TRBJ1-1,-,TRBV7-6,ASSSHPRTVNTEAF
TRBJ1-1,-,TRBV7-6,ASSLAPGGWTEAF
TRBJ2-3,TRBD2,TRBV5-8,ASSLAWEGPDTQY
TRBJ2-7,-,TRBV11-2,ASSLWGENEQY
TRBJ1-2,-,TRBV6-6,ASGPITGLANYGYT
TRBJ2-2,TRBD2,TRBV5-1,ASSAGTSGRAGELF
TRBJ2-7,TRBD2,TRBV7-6,ASSWQAGGPAYEQY
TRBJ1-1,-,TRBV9,ASSTSGGGTEAF
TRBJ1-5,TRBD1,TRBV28,ASSLGQGNQPQH
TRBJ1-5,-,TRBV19,ASRRIYSNQPQH
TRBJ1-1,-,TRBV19,ASSSQGYTEAF
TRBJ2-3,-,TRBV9,ASSQSTDTQY
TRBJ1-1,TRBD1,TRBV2,ASSAGQGTAF
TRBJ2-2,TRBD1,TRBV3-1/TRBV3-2,ASRTTGDTGELF
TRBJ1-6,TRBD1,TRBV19,ASSTGTGNSPLH
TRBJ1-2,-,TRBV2,ASNAVREGYGYT
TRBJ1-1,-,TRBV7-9,ASSFSDRRNTEAF
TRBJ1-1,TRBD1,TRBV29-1,SQRTGEGTEAF
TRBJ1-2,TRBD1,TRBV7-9,ASSPGWQGEDYGYT
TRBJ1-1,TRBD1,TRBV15,ATSPRAQGAEAF
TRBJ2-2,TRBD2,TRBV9,ASSVGLAGTGELF
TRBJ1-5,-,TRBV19,ASSIFGQPQH
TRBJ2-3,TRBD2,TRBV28,ASSNRSGKDTQY
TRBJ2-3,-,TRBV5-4,ASSAAGKLTDTQY
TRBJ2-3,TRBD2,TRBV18,ASSPIAGGHEHTDTQY
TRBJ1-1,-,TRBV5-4,ASSDSAQGGEAF